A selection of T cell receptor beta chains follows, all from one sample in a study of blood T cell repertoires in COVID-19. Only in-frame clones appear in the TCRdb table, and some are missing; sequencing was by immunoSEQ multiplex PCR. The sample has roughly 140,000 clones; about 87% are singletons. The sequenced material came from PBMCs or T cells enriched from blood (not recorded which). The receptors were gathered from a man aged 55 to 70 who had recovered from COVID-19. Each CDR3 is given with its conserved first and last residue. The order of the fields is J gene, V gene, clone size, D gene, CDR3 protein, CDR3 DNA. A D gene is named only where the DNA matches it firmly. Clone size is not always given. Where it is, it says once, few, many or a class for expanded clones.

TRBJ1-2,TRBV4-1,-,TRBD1,CASSQEDRGPIGYTF,TGCGCCAGCAGCCAGGAGGACAGGGGGCCTATCGGCTACACCTTC
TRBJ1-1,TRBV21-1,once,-,CASGINRGRNTEAFF,TGTGCCAGCGGCATCAACAGGGGGCGAAACACTGAAGCTTTCTTT
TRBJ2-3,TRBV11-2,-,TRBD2,CASSLAGENTDTQYF,TGTGCCAGCAGCTTGGCGGGGGAAAACACAGATACGCAGTATTTT
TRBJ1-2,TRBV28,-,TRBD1,CASSQTGRLGYTF,TGTGCCAGCAGCCAGACAGGGAGGCTTGGCTACACCTTC
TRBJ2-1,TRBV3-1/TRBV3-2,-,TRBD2,CASSRTSGNNEQFF,TGTGCCAGCAGCCGGACTAGCGGGAACAATGAGCAGTTCTTC
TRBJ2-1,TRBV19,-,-,CASSSGGTLPLGEQFF,TGTGCCAGTAGTAGTGGGGGGACTCTTCCTTTAGGTGAGCAGTTCTTC
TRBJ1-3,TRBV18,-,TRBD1,CASSLTGGVGNTIYF,TGTGCCAGCTCACTAACAGGGGGCGTTGGAAACACCATATATTTT
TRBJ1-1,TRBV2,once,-,CASTSGAGTEAFF,TGTGCCAGCACGTCAGGCGCGGGCACTGAAGCTTTCTTT
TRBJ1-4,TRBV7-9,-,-,CASSYGTLHNEKLFF,TGTGCCAGCAGCTATGGGACACTTCATAATGAAAAACTGTTTTTT
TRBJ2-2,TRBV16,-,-,CASSQPGSGELFF,TGTGCCAGCAGCCAACCAGGAAGCGGGGAGCTGTTTTTT
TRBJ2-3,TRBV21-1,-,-,CASSQRGDRTTGTSGGRTDTQYF,TGTGCCAGCAGCCAAAGAGGGGACAGGACTACCGGGACTAGCGGGGGACGCACAGATACGCAGTATTTT
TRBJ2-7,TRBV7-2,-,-,CASSLGKYEQYF,TGTGCCAGCAGCTTAGGTAAATACGAGCAGTACTTC
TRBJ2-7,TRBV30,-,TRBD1,CALGQGVREQYF,TGTGCCCTCGGACAGGGGGTGCGGGAGCAGTACTTC
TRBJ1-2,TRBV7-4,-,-,CASSLGRIGGLGGYTF,TGTGCCAGCAGCTTAGGTAGGATCGGGGGATTGGGCGGCTACACCTTC
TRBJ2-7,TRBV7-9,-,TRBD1,CASRTGGNEQYF,TGTGCCAGCAGGACAGGGGGGAACGAGCAGTACTTC
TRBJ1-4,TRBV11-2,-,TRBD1,CASSFTTGANEKLFF,TGTGCCAGCAGCTTTACGACAGGGGCTAATGAAAAACTGTTTTTT
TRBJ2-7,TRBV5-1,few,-,CASSAGGGQSVKEQYF,TGCGCCAGCAGCGCCGGAGGGGGACAGTCCGTAAAGGAGCAGTACTTC
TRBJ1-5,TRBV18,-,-,CASSPIRDQPQHF,TGTGCCAGCTCGCCAATCAGGGATCAGCCCCAGCATTTT
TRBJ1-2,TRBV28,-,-,CASSLSGQFYGYTF,TGTGCCAGCAGTTTATCAGGCCAGTTCTATGGCTACACCTTC
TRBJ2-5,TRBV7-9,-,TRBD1,CASSRQGRGETQYF,TGTGCCAGCAGCAGACAGGGTCGGGGAGAGACCCAGTACTTC
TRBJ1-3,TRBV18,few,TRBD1,CASSAQGFSGNTIYF,TGTGCCAGCTCAGCACAGGGGTTTTCTGGAAACACCATATATTTT
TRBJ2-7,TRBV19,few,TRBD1,CASKLRDRAYGEQYF,TGTGCCAGTAAGCTTCGGGACAGGGCCTACGGCGAGCAGTACTTC
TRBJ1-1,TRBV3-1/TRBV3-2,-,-,CASSHGGTEAFF,TGTGCCAGCAGCCACGGGGGCACTGAAGCTTTCTTT
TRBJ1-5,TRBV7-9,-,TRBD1,CASSLTGPLQNQPQHF,TGTGCCAGCAGCTTGACAGGGCCCCTCCAAAATCAGCCCCAGCATTTT
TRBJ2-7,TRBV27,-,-,CASSPRARYEQYF,TGTGCCAGCAGTCCCCGAGCGCGCTACGAGCAGTACTTC
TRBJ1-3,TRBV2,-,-,CASSEASQRDTIYF,TGTGCCAGCAGTGAGGCCTCTCAGAGGGACACCATATATTTT
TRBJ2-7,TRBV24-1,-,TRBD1,CATSEKQGSRHEQYF,TGTGCCACCAGTGAGAAACAGGGGTCTAGGCACGAGCAGTACTTC
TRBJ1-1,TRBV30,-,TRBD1,CAWSADRGLYTEAFF,TGTGCCTGGAGTGCCGACAGGGGGTTATACACTGAAGCTTTCTTT
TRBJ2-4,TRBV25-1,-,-,CASGPGSKNIQYF,TGTGCCAGCGGCCCCGGGAGCAAAAACATTCAGTACTTC
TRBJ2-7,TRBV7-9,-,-,CASSPPSYEQYF,TGTGCCAGCAGCCCCCCTTCCTACGAGCAGTACTTC
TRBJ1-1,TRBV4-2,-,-,CASSQDKQTLNTEAFF,TGTGCCAGCAGCCAAGATAAACAAACCTTGAACACTGAAGCTTTCTTT
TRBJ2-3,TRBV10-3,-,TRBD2,CAISGTSGSTDTQYF,TGTGCCATCAGCGGAACTAGCGGAAGCACAGATACGCAGTATTTT
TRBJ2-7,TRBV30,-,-,CAGSSDTYEQYF,TGTGCCGGCTCTAGCGACACCTACGAGCAGTACTTC